This entry lists 11 T cell receptor beta chains sequenced from one sample in a study of T cell changes during pregnancy in multiple sclerosis. Libraries were prepared by immunoSEQ multiplex PCR; TCRdb keeps only in-frame clonotypes and omits some of them. The sample consists of approximately 53,000 clones, approximately 92% of them appearing once. The specimen was CD4+ T cells from peripheral blood mononuclear cells, collected in the third trimester of pregnancy. These receptors all stem from a female donor with multiple sclerosis, enrolled in a pregnancy study.

The CDR3 is CASTGQGAGGYTF. Written as DNA, the CDR3 is TGTGCCAGCACCGGACAGGGGGCCGGTGGCTACACCTTC. This chain uses TRBV2 with TRBJ1-2, with 11 nucleotides matching TRBD1. The V gene's germline CDR1 is SNHLY and CDR2 FYNNEI. The CDR3 has 13 residues. V trimming: 7 bases; J trimming: 7 bases; junction bases outside the gene matches: 5.

The V call is TRBV4-3, the J call TRBJ2-3; D uncertain. Trimming took off 1 base at V and 3 bases at J, with 5 bases between the two ends. The CDR3 runs 13 residues. Per germline, CDR1 LGHNA and CDR2 YSLEER. The chain's CDR3 is CASSQARTDTQYF. DNA of the CDR3: TGCGCCAGCAGCCAAGCTAGAACAGATACGCAGTATTTT.

The chain employs TRBV4-2 and TRBJ1-1; 11 nucleotides align to TRBD1. Germline lookup yields CDR1 LGHNA and CDR2 YNFKEQ. The CDR3 contains 18 residues. V shed 6 bases and J 4 bases; nucleotides not matched to a gene: 16. The CDR3 sequence is CASSSGTGGIQAGTEAFF. The DNA for the CDR3 is TGTGCCAGCAGTTCCGGGACAGGGGGTATTCAGGCGGGCACTGAAGCTTTCTTT.

The J gene is TRBJ2-7, the V gene TRBV30, with unresolved D. This CDR3 comprises 12 residues. Per germline, CDR1 GTSNPN and CDR2 SVGIG (reference sequence). V dropped 3 bases and J dropped 2 bases, with 8 bases sitting between them. The CDR3 DNA follows: TGTGCCTGGAGCCCCCCGGCCTACGAGCAGTACTTC. Translating it yields CAWSPPAYEQYF. Complete variable domain (other parts from reference TRBV30 and TRBJ2-7): SQTIHQWPATLVQPVGSPLSLECTVEGTSNPNLYWYRQAAGRGLQLLFYSVGIGQISSEVPQNLSASRPQDRQFILSSKKLLLSDSGFYLCAWSPPAYEQYFGPGTRLTVT.

The chain employs TRBV5-6 and TRBJ2-3; 9 nucleotides match TRBD2. The germline gives CDR1 SGHDT, CDR2 YYEEEE. The CDR3 is 17 residues long. J was trimmed by 1 base and V by 2 bases; bases with no gene match: 8. The CDR3 DNA reads as TGTGCCAGCAGCTTTGAGACCTTAGCGGGGGGCACAGATACGCAGTATTTT. Translation: CASSFETLAGGTDTQYF.

The genes are TRBV5-4 and TRBJ2-3; perhaps TRBD2 as D (7 bases). Looked up from germline, CDR1 is SGHNT and CDR2 is YYREEE (reference sequence). Trimming pared 6 bases from V and 2 bases from J, leaving 16 bases between. The CDR3 covers 15 residues. The CDR3 is CASTKDGGPTDTQYF. The DNA for the CDR3 is TGTGCCAGCACCAAAGACGGGGGGCCCACAGATACGCAGTATTTT.

The chain couples TRBV6-5 to TRBJ2-7, with 10 bases fitting TRBD1. The CDR3 totals 15 residues. The V and J ends lost 6 bases and 2 bases, in that order; junction bases with no gene match: 7. In germline, CDR1 is MNHEY, CDR2 SVGAGI. The CDR3 sequence is CASRTWTGGTYEQYF. Written as DNA, the CDR3 is TGTGCCAGCAGGACTTGGACAGGGGGAACCTACGAGCAGTACTTC.

The V and J genes are TRBV9 and TRBJ1-3; no reliable D call. V lost 6 bases and J 0 bases, leaving 4 bases between the germline ends. CDR1 is SGDLS, CDR2 YYNGEE, per germline. The CDR3 totals 12 residues. The CDR3 loop is CASTTSGNTIYF. As DNA, the CDR3 is TGTGCCAGCACTACCTCTGGAAACACCATATATTTT.

The chain couples TRBV16 to TRBJ1-2; D possibly corresponds to TRBD1 (6 bases). CDR1 and CDR2 (germline): KGHSY, FQNENV. This CDR3 has 16 residues. The ends were cut back, 4 bases at V and 2 bases at J, with 17 bases in the middle. The CDR3 DNA reads TGTGCCAGCAGCCCCCTCGGGACAAGGGACAACTATGGCTACACCTTC. Its protein product is CASSPLGTRDNYGYTF.

This chain connects TRBV27 to TRBJ1-5, with 8 bases matching TRBD1. The CDR3 covers 15 residues. Looked up from germline, CDR1 is MNHEY and CDR2 is SMNVEV (reference sequence). V dropped 1 base and J dropped 7; count of bases not matched to a gene: 6. The CDR3 nucleotides are TGTGCCAGCAGTTTATTCGCAGGGGGCGAACAGCCCCAGCATTTT. As protein: CASSLFAGGEQPQHF.

The V call is TRBV18, the J call TRBJ2-4; 7 bases are a match to TRBD1. The ends lost 3 bases at V and 0 bases at J; junction bases unmatched: 5. Looked up from germline, CDR1 is KGHSH and CDR2 is LQKENI. This CDR3 is 16 amino acids long. The CDR3 bases are TGTGCCAGCTCACCTGGGACAGCTCTAGCCAAAAACATTCAGTACTTC. Translated, it gives CASSPGTALAKNIQYF. Full variable domain (missing parts from reference TRBV18 and TRBJ2-4): NAGVMQNPRHLVRRRGQEARLRCSPMKGHSHVYWYRQLPEEGLKFMVYLQKENIIDESGMPKERFSAEFPKEGPSILRIQQVVRGDSAAYFCASSPGTALAKNIQYFGAGTRLSVL.